These 5 T cell receptor beta chains came from one sample sequenced in a study of blood T cell repertoires in COVID-19. The repertoire was sequenced with immunoSEQ multiplex PCR; TCRdb's copy has only in-frame clones and lacks some. Found here are roughly 220,000 clones, 65% to 90% of them singletons; the top ten hold 3.5% to 4.5%. Sequencing input: PBMCs or T cells enriched from blood (not recorded which). The source is a woman in her thirties or forties with acute COVID-19.

This clone showed up just once. The V gene is TRBV2, the J gene TRBJ2-3, with D possibly matching TRBD2 (7 bases). Looked up from germline, CDR1 is SNHLY and CDR2 is FYNNEI. Trimming took 9 bases from V and 0 from J, leaving 13 bases between them. The CDR3 runs 14 residues. CDR3 bases: TGTGCCAGTAGGACTAGGGGGAGCACAGATACGCAGTATTTT. It encodes CASRTRGSTDTQYF.

The chain joins TRBV10-3 to TRBJ1-4, with 9 bases lining up with TRBD1. The CDR3 sequence is 15 residues long. The trim removed 3 bases at V and 8 bases at J, leaving 7 bases unmatched. In germline, CDR1 is ENHRY, CDR2 SYGVKD. The CDR3 reads CAISDPGQGIEKLFF. CDR3 sequence (DNA): TGTGCCATCAGTGACCCGGGACAGGGTATAGAAAAACTGTTTTTT.

The chain links TRBV28 to TRBJ2-6; weak D call: TRBD1 (6 bases). The V gene lost 6 bases and the J gene lost 2 bases, with 11 bases spanning the gap. CDR1 is MDHEN and CDR2 is SYDVKM in the germline V gene. The CDR3 runs 15 residues. The CDR3, as DNA: TGTGCCAGCAGCGAGTGGGGGCCTGGGGCCAACGTCCTGACTTTC. It is translated as CASSEWGPGANVLTF.

The chain combines TRBV27 with TRBJ2-1; no clear D. Germline V gene data show CDR1 as MNHEY and CDR2 as SMNVEV (reference sequence). The CDR3 runs to 13 residues. Trimming pared 6 bases from V and 8 bases from J, leaving 14 bases between. The CDR3 region is CASSVLFSDEQFF. CDR3 nucleotide sequence: TGTGCCAGCAGCGTCCTCTTCAGTGATGAGCAGTTCTTC.

The sample holds a few counts of this clone. The chain combines TRBV3-1 (or the pseudogene TRBV3-2) with TRBJ2-7; D unclear. The CDR3 consists of 13 residues. CDR1 is LGHDT, CDR2 YNNKEL, per germline (reference sequence). V was pared by 4 bases and J by 3 bases, with 10 bases between. CDR3 sequence: CASSPESHYEQYF. CDR3 DNA: TGTGCCAGCAGCCCTGAGAGTCACTACGAGCAGTACTTC.